Presented here are 27 T cell receptor beta chains from one specimen sequenced in a study of blood T cell repertoires in COVID-19. Sequenced by immunoSEQ multiplex PCR; TCRdb stores in-frame clones only, minus some. The sample lists over 90,000 clones, roughly four fifths seen once, with 9.9% in the top ten. The sample taken for sequencing was peripheral blood. The receptors stem from a man aged 35 to 55 with active or convalescent COVID-19.

A few counts support this clone. The CDR3 nucleotides are TGTGCCAGCAGTCCAGGGACAGGGAAGACGTCCTATAATTCACCCCTCCACTTT. It yields the protein CASSPGTGKTSYNSPLHF. This chain links TRBV6-6 with TRBJ1-6, with 9 bases fitting TRBD1. The germline gives CDR1 MNHNY, CDR2 SVGAGI (reference sequence). The CDR3 has 18 residues. J was trimmed by 1 base and V by 5 bases; bases with no gene match: 9.

The chain uses TRBV2 and TRBJ2-1; 7 bases line up with TRBD1. There are 14 residues in the CDR3. Trimming cost V 6 bases and J 5 bases; bases outside gene matches: 7. Germline V lookup: CDR1 SNHLY, CDR2 FYNNEI. The CDR3 loop is CASRAGTDHNEQFF. The CDR3 coding sequence is TGTGCCAGCAGAGCCGGGACAGACCACAATGAGCAGTTCTTC. Based on the CDR3 plus reference TRBV2 and TRBJ2-1, the full variable domain is EPEVTQTPSHQVTQMGQEVILRCVPISNHLYFYWYRQILGQKVEFLVSFYNNEISEKSEIFDDQFSVERPDGSNFTLKIRSTKLEDSAMYFCASRAGTDHNEQFFGPGTRLTVL.

V and J are TRBV10-3 and TRBJ2-3; possibly TRBD2 for D (5 bases). Trimming took 7 bases from V and 2 from J, leaving 13 bases between them. CDR1 is ENHRY and CDR2 is SYGVKD in the germline V gene. CDR3 size: 14 residues. In DNA form, the CDR3 reads TGTGCCATCACTGGAGGAATTTCCACAGATACGCAGTATTTT. Its translation: CAITGGISTDTQYF.

The chain joins TRBV18 to TRBJ1-1; D is perhaps TRBD1 (5 bases). Looked up from germline, CDR1 is KGHSH and CDR2 is LQKENI. Between the trimmed V and J ends, which lost 2 bases and 1 base, there was a span of 11 bases. CDR3 length equals 15 residues. Written as DNA, the CDR3 is TGTGCCAGCTCACCAGGGGAGGGGTCGAACACTGAAGCTTTCTTT. It encodes CASSPGEGSNTEAFF.

The chain couples TRBV2 to TRBJ2-5, with 10 bases identical to TRBD2. The ends lost 10 bases at V and 3 bases at J; junction bases unmatched: 8. Per germline, CDR1 SNHLY and CDR2 FYNNEI. CDR3 length: 14 residues. CDR3 in DNA: TGTGCCACGAACTTAGCGGGGGGCAAAGAGACCCAGTACTTC. Its protein product is CATNLAGGKETQYF.

This rearrangement joins TRBV27 to TRBJ2-5; TRBD2 agrees at 11 bases. V lost 6 bases to trimming and J lost 2 bases; unmatched junction nucleotides: 8. Per the germline V gene, CDR1 is MNHEY and CDR2 is SMNVEV (reference sequence). The CDR3 is made up of 16 amino acids. CDR3 residues: CASRMTSGVPQETQYF. In DNA form, the CDR3 reads TGTGCCAGCAGGATGACTAGCGGGGTCCCACAAGAGACCCAGTACTTC.

The chain has TRBV7-9 and TRBJ2-5; D possibly corresponds to TRBD1 (5 bases). The germline V gene has CDR1 SEHNR and CDR2 FQNEAQ (reference sequence). Trimming stripped 2 bases from V and 0 bases from J, with 7 bases between. CDR3 length equals 14 residues. CDR3 sequence: CASSLKDNQETQYF. The CDR3 nucleotides read TGTGCCAGCAGCTTAAAGGACAACCAAGAGACCCAGTACTTC.

V usage is TRBV7-2 and J usage is TRBJ2-5, with D possibly TRBD1 on 5 matching bases. From germline, CDR1 is SGHTA and CDR2 FQGNSA. Trimming removed 7 bases at V and 4 bases at J, with 10 bases between. The CDR3 has 12 residues. CDR3: CASTQGAETQYF. The CDR3 region has the DNA TGTGCCAGCACACAAGGGGCAGAGACCCAGTACTTC.

V is TRBV10-3 and J is TRBJ2-7, with TRBD1 matching 7 bases. The CDR3 is 13 amino acids. Germline V gene sequence: CDR1 ENHRY, CDR2 SYGVKD. The junction had 3 bases not matched to a gene; V was cut back by 4 bases and J by 3 bases. CDR3 region: CAISGGQIYEQYF. The CDR3 region has the DNA TGTGCCATCAGTGGGGGACAGATCTACGAGCAGTACTTC.

This clone was recorded a few times. V gene TRBV9 combines with J gene TRBJ2-3; D call uncertain. The V end was cut by 4 bases, the J end by 4 bases, with 10 bases between. The CDR3 is made up of 13 amino acids. CDR1 and CDR2 from the germline V gene are SGDLS and YYNGEE. The CDR3 spells CASSLGGPDTQYF. CDR3 nucleotides: TGTGCCAGCAGCCTAGGTGGGCCAGATACGCAGTATTTT.

This chain joins TRBV6-2 or TRBV6-3 and TRBJ2-7; 7 bases match TRBD2. This CDR3 is 15 amino acids long. Looked up from germline, CDR1 is MNHEY and CDR2 is SVGEGT. The V segment lost 6 bases and the J segment 4 bases; nucleotides outside the gene matches: 12. For the CDR3, the DNA is TGTGCCAGCAGCCGCGGGGGAGGGCAGGGTTACGAGCAGTACTTC. This gives the protein CASSRGGGQGYEQYF.

The chain joins TRBV7-2 to TRBJ1-2; possible D gene TRBD1, 5 bases. The V gene lost 4 bases and the J gene lost 7 bases, with 10 bases spanning the gap. The CDR3 has 12 residues. Germline V gene lookup returns CDR1 SGHTA and CDR2 FQGNSA. In DNA, the CDR3 is TGTGCCAGCAGCTCTCTCAGGGTTGGCTACACCTTC. This codes for CASSSLRVGYTF.

The chain is built from TRBV19 and TRBJ2-7, with 8 bases aligning to TRBD1. The length of the CDR3 is 14 residues. Germline values: CDR1 LNHDA, CDR2 SQIVND (reference sequence). The ends lost 9 bases at V and 0 bases at J; junction bases unmatched: 7. The CDR3 bases are TGTGCCAGCCGCCGGGACAGGAACTCCTACGAGCAGTACTTC. Amino acid sequence: CASRRDRNSYEQYF.

The CDR3 DNA sequence: TGTGCCAGCAGCTTACTAGCGTCCGCCCGGGACCAGTACTTC. Protein sequence: CASSLLASARDQYF. V usage is TRBV3-1 (or the pseudogene TRBV3-2) and J usage is TRBJ2-5, with 7 bases fitting TRBD2. Germline V lookup: CDR1 LGHDT, CDR2 YNNKEL (reference sequence). This CDR3 comprises 14 residues. The V gene end was trimmed by 5 bases and the J gene end by 10 bases; junction bases not matched to a gene: 13.

The rearrangement links TRBV19 to TRBJ1-3; D gene unclear. CDR1 is LNHDA and CDR2 is SQIVND in the germline V gene (reference sequence). The CDR3 spans 16 residues. V dropped 1 base and J dropped 2 bases, with 12 bases sitting between them. CDR3 bases: TGTGCCAGTAGTATAGGAGGCTTCGGGGCTGGAAACACCATATATTTT. Translated, it gives CASSIGGFGAGNTIYF.

This chain connects TRBV6-6 to TRBJ1-1; 7 bases agree with TRBD1. Germline CDR1 and CDR2: MNHNY and SVGAGI (reference sequence). The CDR3 spans 12 residues. The V gene end was trimmed by 5 bases and the J gene end by 8 bases; junction bases not matched to a gene: 5. The DNA of the CDR3 is TGTGCCAGCAGTCATGGACAGGCAGAAGCTTTCTTT. It is translated as CASSHGQAEAFF.

This clone appeared a single time. This chain connects TRBV6-5 to TRBJ2-7; 11 bases fit TRBD2. Per germline, CDR1 MNHEY and CDR2 SVGAGI. The CDR3 is 15 residues long. J lost 0 bases, V lost 4 bases, and 2 bases had no gene match. The CDR3 reads CASSSLAGASYEQYF. The CDR3 bases are TGTGCCAGCAGTTCACTAGCGGGGGCCTCCTACGAGCAGTACTTC.

J is TRBJ1-1 and V is TRBV7-3, with D possibly TRBD1 on 6 matching bases. Looked up from germline, CDR1 is SGHTA and CDR2 is FQGTGA. This CDR3 comprises 17 residues. V was cut by 5 bases and J by 1 base, with 20 bases left in between. Here the CDR3 reads CASSRGDIRKGNTEAFF. The DNA for the CDR3 is TGTGCCAGCAGCCGTGGGGACATCAGGAAAGGGAACACTGAAGCTTTCTTT.

The V call is TRBV6-6, the J call TRBJ1-2, with a possible D match to TRBD1 (5 bases). Germline V gene lookup returns CDR1 MNHNY and CDR2 SVGAGI (reference sequence). This CDR3 comprises 13 residues. Trimming stripped 6 bases from V and 7 bases from J, with 15 bases between. CDR3 sequence: CASSTGLLFGYTF. The CDR3 region has the DNA TGTGCCAGCAGCACGGGACTCCTGTTTGGCTACACCTTC.

The rearrangement uses TRBV18 and TRBJ2-7, with D possibly matching TRBD1 (6 bases). This CDR3 is built from 14 residues. Trimming pared 3 bases from V and 2 bases from J, leaving 11 bases between. CDR1 is KGHSH, CDR2 LQKENI, per germline. CDR3 in DNA: TGTGCCAGCTCACCTCAGGGGCGCCCCTACGAGCAGTACTTC. Its translation: CASSPQGRPYEQYF.

The chain carries TRBV14 and TRBJ2-2, with D possibly matching TRBD1 (5 bases). The CDR3 loop spans 17 amino acids. From germline, CDR1 is SGHDN and CDR2 FVKESK. Trimming took 1 base from V and 7 from J, leaving 19 bases between them. The CDR3 coding sequence is TGTGCCAGCAGCCAAGTACCACAGGCTGTTTTTATCGGGGAGCTGTTTTTT. This gives the protein CASSQVPQAVFIGELFF.

The chain recombines TRBV19 with TRBJ1-1, with 10 bases matching TRBD1. The germline V gene has CDR1 LNHDA and CDR2 SQIVND (reference sequence). The CDR3 totals 16 residues. With V trimmed by 5 bases and J by 4 bases, 10 bases remained unmatched. Here the CDR3 DNA reads TGTGCCAGTAGTGCCACCGACAGGGGGCTCGCCACTGAAGCTTTCTTT. This translates into CASSATDRGLATEAFF.

The chain recombines TRBV28 with TRBJ1-5; 7 nucleotides align to TRBD1. This CDR3 is built from 13 residues. Trimming removed 8 bases from V and 2 bases from J; junction bases left unmatched: 3. Germline V lookup: CDR1 MDHEN, CDR2 SYDVKM. Written as DNA, the CDR3 is TGTGCCAGCCGTACAGGGGGCAATCAGCCCCAGCATTTT. Protein product: CASRTGGNQPQHF.

This clone was seen more than once but under ten times. The chain links TRBV6-5 to TRBJ1-2; 9 bases are shared with TRBD1. The CDR3 has 14 residues. Germline V lookup: CDR1 MNHEY, CDR2 SVGAGI. With V trimmed by 6 bases and J by 8 bases, 10 bases remained unmatched. The CDR3, as DNA: TGTGCCAGCAGGAACCGGGACAGGGACAGCGGCTACACCTTC. This gives the protein CASRNRDRDSGYTF.

Concerning this clone: Compared with germline, one end of the junction differs, possibly owing to a read error. The gene calls are TRBV7-7 and TRBJ2-2; the match to TRBD2 covers 9 bases. The CDR3 contains 18 residues. CDR1 is SSHAT and CDR2 is FNYEAQ in the germline V gene (reference sequence). CDR3: CASSLFTPGGGATGELFF. CDR3 DNA: TGTGCTAGCAGCTTATTTACCCCGGGCGGGGGGGCCACCGGGGAGCTGTTTTTT.

The rearrangement uses TRBV5-5 and TRBJ1-2; 7 bases are a match to TRBD1. This CDR3 comprises 15 residues. CDR1 is SGHKS and CDR2 is YYEKEE in the germline V gene (reference sequence). Trimming cost V 4 bases and J 0 bases; bases outside gene matches: 6. CDR3 nucleotides: TGTGCCAGCAGCGCAGGGGGTACGGCTAACTATGGCTACACCTTC. Translation: CASSAGGTANYGYTF.

V and J are TRBV20-1 and TRBJ1-1, with no clear D. CDR1 is DFQATT and CDR2 is SNEGSKA in the germline V gene (reference sequence). The CDR3 contains 11 residues. The CDR3 reads CTPARYTEAFF. In DNA, the CDR3 is TGCACCCCGGCCAGGTACACTGAAGCTTTCTTT.